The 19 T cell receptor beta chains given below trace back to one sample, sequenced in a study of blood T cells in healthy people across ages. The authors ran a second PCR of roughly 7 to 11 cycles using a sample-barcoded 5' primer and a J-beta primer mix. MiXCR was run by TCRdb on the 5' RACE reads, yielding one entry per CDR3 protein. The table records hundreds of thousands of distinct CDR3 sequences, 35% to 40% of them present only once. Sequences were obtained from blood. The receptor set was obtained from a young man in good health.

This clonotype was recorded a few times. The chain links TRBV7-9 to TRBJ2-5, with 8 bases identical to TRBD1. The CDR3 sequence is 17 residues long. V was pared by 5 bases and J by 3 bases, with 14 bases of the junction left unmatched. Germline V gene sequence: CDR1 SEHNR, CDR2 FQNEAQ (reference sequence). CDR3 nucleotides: TGTGCCAGCAGCCTTATCGCAGGGGGCCCCTCCAAAGAGACCCAGTACTTC. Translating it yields CASSLIAGGPSKETQYF.

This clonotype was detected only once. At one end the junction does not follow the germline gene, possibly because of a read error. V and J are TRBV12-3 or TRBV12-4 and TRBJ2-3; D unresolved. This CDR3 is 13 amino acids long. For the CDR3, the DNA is TGTGCCAGCAGTGTTGCTCGCACAGATGCGCAGTATTTT. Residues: CASSVARTDAQYF.

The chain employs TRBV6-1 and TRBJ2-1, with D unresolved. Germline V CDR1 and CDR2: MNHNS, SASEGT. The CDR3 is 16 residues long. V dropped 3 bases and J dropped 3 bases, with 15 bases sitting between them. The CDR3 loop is CASSEAAKQGYNEQFF. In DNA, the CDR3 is TGTGCCAGCAGTGAGGCAGCCAAACAAGGCTACAATGAGCAGTTCTTC.

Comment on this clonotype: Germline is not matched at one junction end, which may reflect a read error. The CDR3 reads CASSQDGGQIGKQPQHF. In DNA form, the CDR3 reads TGCGCCAGCAGCCAAGATGGGGGGCAGATTGGCAAGCAGCCCCAGCATTTT. V gene TRBV4-1 combines with J gene TRBJ1-5, with D possibly TRBD1 on 6 matching bases. Germline V gives CDR1 MGHRA, CDR2 YSYEKL. The length of the CDR3 is 17 residues.

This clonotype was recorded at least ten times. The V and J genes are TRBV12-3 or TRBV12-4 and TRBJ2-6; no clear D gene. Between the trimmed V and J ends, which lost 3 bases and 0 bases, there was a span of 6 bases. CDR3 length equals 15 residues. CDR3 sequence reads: CASSFSISGANVLTF. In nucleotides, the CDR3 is TGTGCCAGCAGTTTCTCGATCTCTGGGGCCAACGTCCTGACTTTC.

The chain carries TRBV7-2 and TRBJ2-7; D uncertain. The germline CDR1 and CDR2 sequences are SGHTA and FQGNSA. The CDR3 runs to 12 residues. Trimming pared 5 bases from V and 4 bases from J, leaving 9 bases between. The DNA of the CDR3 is TGTGCCAGCAGCCAGCATGTATACGAGCAGTACTTC. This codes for CASSQHVYEQYF. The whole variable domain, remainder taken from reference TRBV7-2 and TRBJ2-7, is GAGVSQSPSNKVTEKGKDVELRCDPISGHTALYWYRQSLGQGLEFLIYFQGNSAPDKSGLPSDRFSAERTGGSVSTLTIQRTQQEDSAVYLCASSQHVYEQYFGPGTRLTVT.

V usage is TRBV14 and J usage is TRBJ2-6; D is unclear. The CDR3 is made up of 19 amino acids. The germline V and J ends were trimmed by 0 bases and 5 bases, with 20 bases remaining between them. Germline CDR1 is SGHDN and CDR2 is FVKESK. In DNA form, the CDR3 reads TGTGCCAGCAGCCAAGATAGTTTGAGACTCCCCTTGCGGGCCAACGTCCTGACTTTC. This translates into CASSQDSLRLPLRANVLTF.

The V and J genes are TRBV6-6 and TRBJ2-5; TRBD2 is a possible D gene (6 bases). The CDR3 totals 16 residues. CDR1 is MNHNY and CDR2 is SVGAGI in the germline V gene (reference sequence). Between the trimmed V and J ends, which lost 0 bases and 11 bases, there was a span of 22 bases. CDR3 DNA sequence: TGTGCCAGCAGTTACTCTTTAGTAGCGGACTACAATGAGCAGTACTTC. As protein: CASSYSLVADYNEQYF.

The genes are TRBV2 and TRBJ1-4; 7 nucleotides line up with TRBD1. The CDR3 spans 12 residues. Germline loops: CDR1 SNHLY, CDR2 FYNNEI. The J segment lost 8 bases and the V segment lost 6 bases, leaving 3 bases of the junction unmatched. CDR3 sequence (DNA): TGTGCCAGCAGGACAGGGTACGAAAAACTGTTTTTT. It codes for CASRTGYEKLFF.

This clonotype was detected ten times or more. The CDR3 protein is CASSFEGYEQYF. The CDR3 bases are TGTGCCAGCAGTTTTGAGGGTTACGAGCAGTACTTC. The J gene is TRBJ2-7, the V gene TRBV12-3 or TRBV12-4, with D possibly TRBD2 on 5 matching bases. The CDR3 contains 12 residues. V was trimmed by 3 bases and J by 4 bases, leaving 7 bases between them.

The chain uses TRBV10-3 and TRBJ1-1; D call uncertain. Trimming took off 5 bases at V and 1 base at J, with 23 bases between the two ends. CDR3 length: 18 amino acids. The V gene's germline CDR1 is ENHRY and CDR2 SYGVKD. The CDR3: CAISYPRREGGWNTEAFF. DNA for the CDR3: TGTGCCATCAGTTACCCAAGGAGGGAGGGCGGGTGGAACACTGAAGCTTTCTTT.

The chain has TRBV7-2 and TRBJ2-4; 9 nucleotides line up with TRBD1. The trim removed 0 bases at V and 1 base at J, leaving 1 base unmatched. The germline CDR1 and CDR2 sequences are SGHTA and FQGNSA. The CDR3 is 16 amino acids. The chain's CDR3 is CASSLAGQGAKNIQYF. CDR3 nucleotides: TGTGCCAGCAGCTTAGCAGGACAGGGGGCCAAAAACATTCAGTACTTC.

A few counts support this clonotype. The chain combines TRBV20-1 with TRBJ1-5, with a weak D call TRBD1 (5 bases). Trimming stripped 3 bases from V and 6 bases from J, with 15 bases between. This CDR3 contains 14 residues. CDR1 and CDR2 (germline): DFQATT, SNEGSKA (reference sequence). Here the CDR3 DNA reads TGCAGTGCTAGCGTGGGGGGAATATCTCAGCCCCAGCATTTT. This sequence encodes CSASVGGISQPQHF.

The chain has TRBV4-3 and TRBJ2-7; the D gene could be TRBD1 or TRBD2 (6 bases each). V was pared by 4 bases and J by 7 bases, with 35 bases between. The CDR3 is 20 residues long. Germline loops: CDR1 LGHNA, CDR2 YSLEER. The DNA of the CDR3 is TGCGCCAGCAGCCCCACTGACGGCGGCAAGGGGGGCATTACCTACAATGAGCAGTACTTC. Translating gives CASSPTDGGKGGITYNEQYF.

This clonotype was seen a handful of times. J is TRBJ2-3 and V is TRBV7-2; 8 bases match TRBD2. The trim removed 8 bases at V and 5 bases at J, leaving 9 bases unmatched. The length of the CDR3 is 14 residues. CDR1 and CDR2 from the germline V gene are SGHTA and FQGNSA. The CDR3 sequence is CASRRGGGQDTQYF. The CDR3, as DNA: TGTGCCAGCCGCCGGGGGGGCGGACAAGATACGCAGTATTTT.

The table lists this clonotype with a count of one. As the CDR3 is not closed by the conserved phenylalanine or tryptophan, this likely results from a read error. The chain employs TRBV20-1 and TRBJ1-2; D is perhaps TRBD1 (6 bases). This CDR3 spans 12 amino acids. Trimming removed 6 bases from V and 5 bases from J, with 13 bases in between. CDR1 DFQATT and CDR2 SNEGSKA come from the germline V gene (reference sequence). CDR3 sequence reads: CSARTVKYGYTL. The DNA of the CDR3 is TGCAGTGCAAGGACAGTTAAGTATGGCTACACCTTA.

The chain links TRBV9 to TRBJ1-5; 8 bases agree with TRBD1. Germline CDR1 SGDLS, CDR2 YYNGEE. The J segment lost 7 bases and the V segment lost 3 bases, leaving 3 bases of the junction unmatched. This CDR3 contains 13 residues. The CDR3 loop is CASSEQGEQPQHF. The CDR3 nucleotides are TGTGCCAGCAGCGAACAGGGGGAGCAGCCCCAGCATTTT.

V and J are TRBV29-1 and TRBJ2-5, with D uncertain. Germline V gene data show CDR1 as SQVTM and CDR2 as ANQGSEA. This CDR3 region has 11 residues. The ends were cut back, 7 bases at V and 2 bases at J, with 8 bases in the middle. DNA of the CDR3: TGCAGCGGTACTGATCAAGAGACCCAGTACTTC. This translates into CSGTDQETQYF.

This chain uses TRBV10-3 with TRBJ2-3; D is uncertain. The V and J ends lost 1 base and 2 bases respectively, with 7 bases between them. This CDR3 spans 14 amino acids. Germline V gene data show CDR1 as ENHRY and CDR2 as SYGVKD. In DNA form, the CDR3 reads TGTGCCATCAGTGAGTGGAGCAACACAGATACGCAGTATTTT. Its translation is CAISEWSNTDTQYF.